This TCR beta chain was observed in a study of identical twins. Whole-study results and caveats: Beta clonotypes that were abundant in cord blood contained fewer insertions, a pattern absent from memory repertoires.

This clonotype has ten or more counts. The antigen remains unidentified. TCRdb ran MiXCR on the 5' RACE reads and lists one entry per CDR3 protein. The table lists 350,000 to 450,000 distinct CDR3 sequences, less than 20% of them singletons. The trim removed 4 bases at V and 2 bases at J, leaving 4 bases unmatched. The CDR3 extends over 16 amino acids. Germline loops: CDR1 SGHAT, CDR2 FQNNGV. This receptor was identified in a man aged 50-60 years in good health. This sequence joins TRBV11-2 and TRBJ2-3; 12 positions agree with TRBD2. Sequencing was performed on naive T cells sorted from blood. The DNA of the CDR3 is TGTGCCAGCAGCTCCCTAGCGGGAGGGCCCACAGATACGCAGTATTTT. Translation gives CASSSLAGGPTDTQYF. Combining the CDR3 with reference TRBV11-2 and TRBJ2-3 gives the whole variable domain EAGVAQSPRYKIIEKRQSVAFWCNPISGHATLYWYQQILGQGPKLLIQFQNNGVVDDSQLPKDRFSAERLKGVDSTLKIQPAKLEDSAVYLCASSSLAGGPTDTQYFGPGTRLTVL.